Shown below are 27 T cell receptor beta chains from a single sample sequenced in a study of TIL therapy for anti-PD-1-resistant metastatic lung cancer. As for time point: pre-treatment sample, taken before nivolumab and TIL therapy. The immunoSEQ assay was v3. Using immunoSEQ multiplex PCR, the repertoire was profiled, and TCRdb retains in-frame clones only, with some absent. The table records tens of thousands of clones, around 63% of them present only once. The sequencing used blood, collected at baseline. The receptor source for this set is a person between 25 and 80 years old with non-small cell lung cancer.

The chain employs TRBV20-1 and TRBJ2-1; D is perhaps TRBD2 (6 bases). Trimming took off 3 bases at V and 10 bases at J, with 10 bases between the two ends. The CDR3 has 11 amino acids. Germline V gives CDR1 DFQATT, CDR2 SNEGSKA (reference sequence). The CDR3 protein is CSARDYPEQFF. The CDR3 nucleotides read TGCAGTGCTAGGGACTACCCCGAGCAGTTCTTC.

The genes are TRBV11-2 and TRBJ1-2; maybe TRBD1 (6 bases). Trimming shortened V by 1 base and J by 3 bases, and 21 bases separated the two germline ends. Per the germline V gene, CDR1 is SGHAT and CDR2 is FQNNGV. The CDR3 runs to 18 residues. CDR3 bases: TGTGCCAGCAGCTTAGCCGAACTATACAGGGCCGACCACTATGGCTACACCTTC. The encoded protein is CASSLAELYRADHYGYTF. The whole variable domain, remainder taken from reference TRBV11-2 and TRBJ1-2, is EAGVAQSPRYKIIEKRQSVAFWCNPISGHATLYWYQQILGQGPKLLIQFQNNGVVDDSQLPKDRFSAERLKGVDSTLKIQPAKLEDSAVYLCASSLAELYRADHYGYTFGSGTRLTVV.

The chain links TRBV2 to TRBJ2-1; a weak D match, TRBD2 (5 bases). Germline loops: CDR1 SNHLY, CDR2 FYNNEI. This CDR3 spans 15 amino acids. The V end lost 1 base, the J end lost 0 bases, and 7 bases lay between the germline ends. CDR3 region: CASSEERNSYNEQFF. CDR3 bases: TGTGCCAGCAGTGAAGAGCGGAACTCCTACAATGAGCAGTTCTTC.

V gene TRBV11-3 combines with J gene TRBJ2-1; perhaps TRBD2 as D (5 bases). Between the trimmed V and J ends, which lost 4 bases and 4 bases, there was a span of 20 bases. The CDR3 loop spans 17 amino acids. CDR1 is SGHNT and CDR2 is YENEEA in the germline V gene. CDR3 sequence (DNA): TGTGCCAGCAGCTCCCTACCCACTAGTTTGGGGTACAATGAGCAGTTCTTC. It translates to CASSSLPTSLGYNEQFF.

V gene TRBV5-1 combines with J gene TRBJ2-7; TRBD1 matches at 12 bases. CDR1 SGHRS and CDR2 YFSETQ come from the germline V gene. This CDR3 spans 15 amino acids. V shed 5 bases and J 6 bases; nucleotides not matched to a gene: 9. CDR3 region: CASSNTGTGGGEQYF. In nucleotides, the CDR3 is TGCGCCAGCAGTAACACCGGGACAGGGGGCGGCGAGCAGTACTTC. Supplemented by reference TRBV5-1 and TRBJ2-7, the full variable domain reads KAGVTQTPRYLIKTRGQQVTLSCSPISGHRSVSWYQQTPGQGLQFLFEYFSETQRNKGNFPGRFSGRQFSNSRSEMNVSTLELGDSALYLCASSNTGTGGGEQYFGPGTRLTVT.

The rearrangement joins TRBV7-9 to TRBJ1-4; D is uncertain. V lost 4 bases, J lost 7 bases, and 13 bases lay in between. The CDR3 has 14 amino acids. The germline V gene has CDR1 SEHNR and CDR2 FQNEAQ (reference sequence). The CDR3 spells CASSSELLIEKLFF. Here the CDR3 DNA reads TGTGCCAGCAGCTCCGAATTGTTGATTGAAAAACTGTTTTTT.

The gene calls are TRBV29-1 and TRBJ2-1; TRBD1 agrees at 8 bases. CDR1 and CDR2 from the germline V gene are SQVTM and ANQGSEA. This CDR3 has 12 residues. Losses at the gene ends were 4 bases for V and 8 bases for J; bases not matched to a gene: 4. The CDR3 loop reads CSVVAGGYEQFF. In DNA form, the CDR3 reads TGCAGCGTTGTGGCAGGGGGCTATGAGCAGTTCTTC.

This chain links TRBV2 with TRBJ1-4; D remains unclear. V was clipped by 5 bases and J by 8 bases, with 9 bases between them. The CDR3 spans 12 residues. Germline V gene lookup returns CDR1 SNHLY and CDR2 FYNNEI. CDR3 loop: CASSREGEKLFF. The CDR3 coding sequence is TGTGCCAGCAGTCGGGAAGGGGAAAAACTGTTTTTT.

Of note for this clone: One end of the junction is discordant with germline, which a read error may explain. The J gene is TRBJ2-1, the V gene TRBV7-7; tentative D call: TRBD2 (6 bases). CDR1 is SSHAT and CDR2 is FNYEAQ in the germline V gene (reference sequence). The CDR3 extends over 14 amino acids. CDR3 nucleotide sequence: TGTGCTAGCAGCTTAGGGAGGACCTACAATGAGCAGTTCTTC. Translating gives CASSLGRTYNEQFF. The entire variable domain, with the rest obtained from reference TRBV7-7 and TRBJ2-1, is as follows: GAGVSQSPRYKVTKRGQDVTLRCDPISSHATLYWYQQALGQGPEFLTYFNYEAQPDKSGLPSDRFSAERPEGSISTLTIQRTEQRDSAMYRCASSLGRTYNEQFFGPGTRLTVL.

This chain joins TRBV4-2 and TRBJ2-1; D is possibly TRBD1 or TRBD2 (6 bases each). The CDR3 covers 15 residues. Trimming cost V 0 bases and J 10 bases, with 16 bases left between them. Germline CDR1 reads LGHNA; CDR2 reads YNFKEQ. CDR3: CASSQDPPPGAEQFF. For the CDR3, the DNA is TGTGCCAGCAGCCAAGACCCCCCCCCGGGGGCCGAGCAGTTCTTC.

This clone was observed once. The V and J genes are TRBV5-1 and TRBJ2-2; D is uncertain. Trimming shortened V by 7 bases and J by 4 bases, and 14 bases separated the two germline ends. Germline V gene sequence: CDR1 SGHRS, CDR2 YFSETQ. The CDR3 runs 14 residues. This CDR3 reads CASRGPSLTGELFF. CDR3 sequence (DNA): TGCGCCAGCCGTGGACCATCCCTCACCGGGGAGCTGTTTTTT.

The chain is built from TRBV11-3 and TRBJ2-2, with D unclear. CDR1 and CDR2 (germline): SGHNT, YENEEA. The CDR3 covers 14 residues. Trimming stripped 3 bases from V and 5 bases from J, with 10 bases between. For the CDR3, the DNA is TGTGCCAGCAGCTTCCGGGCGACAACCGGGGAGCTGTTTTTT. Protein product: CASSFRATTGELFF. Full variable domain (rest looked up from reference TRBV11-3 and TRBJ2-2): EAGVVQSPRYKIIEKKQPVAFWCNPISGHNTLYWYLQNLGQGPELLIRYENEEAVDDSQLPKDRFSAERLKGVDSTLKIQPAELGDSAVYLCASSFRATTGELFFGEGSRLTVL.

This chain joins TRBV5-4 and TRBJ2-5; a weak D match, TRBD2 (5 bases). This CDR3 has 16 amino acids. Per germline, CDR1 SGHNT and CDR2 YYREEE (reference sequence). V dropped 5 bases and J dropped 3 bases, with 20 bases sitting between them. CDR3 in DNA: TGTGCCAGCAGTTCCGCCTCCGGGAACATTAAAGAGACCCAGTACTTC. This sequence encodes CASSSASGNIKETQYF. Using reference TRBV5-4 and TRBJ2-5 for the parts outside the CDR3, the full variable domain is ETGVTQSPTHLIKTRGQQVTLRCSSQSGHNTVSWYQQALGQGPQFIFQYYREEENGRGNFPPRFSGLQFPNYSSELNVNALELDDSALYLCASSSASGNIKETQYFGPGTRLLVL.

In its sample, this clone was seen a few times. This chain links TRBV7-8 with TRBJ2-1; 7 bases map to TRBD2. The ends lost 7 bases at V and 4 bases at J; junction bases unmatched: 19. CDR3 size: 18 residues. Germline assignment: CDR1 SGHVS and CDR2 FQNEAQ. CDR3 in amino acids: CASTLLSERGPLYNEQFF. The CDR3 region has the DNA TGTGCCAGCACCCTGCTGTCGGAGCGGGGACCACTTTACAATGAGCAGTTCTTC.

This clone was detected once. The CDR3 DNA reads as TGTGCCAGCAGCTTGGAGTGGGGAAGGACCCAGTACTTC. Protein: CASSLEWGRTQYF. The V and J genes are TRBV7-3 and TRBJ2-5; no firm D call. Deletions cut 3 bases from V and 7 bases from J, with 12 bases between. Germline CDR1 SGHTA, CDR2 FQGTGA. This CDR3 has 13 residues.

This sequence joins TRBV10-2 and TRBJ2-1; D remains ambiguous. Trimming stripped 11 bases from V and 0 bases from J, with 14 bases between. Germline CDR1 reads WSHSY; CDR2 reads SAAADI. CDR3 length: 14 amino acids. CDR3 amino acids: CACLDPSSYNEQFF. CDR3 sequence (DNA): TGCGCCTGCTTAGACCCCAGCTCCTACAATGAGCAGTTCTTC.

This clone has just a few counts. The chain recombines TRBV13 with TRBJ1-1; D unclear. Germline V gives CDR1 PRHDT, CDR2 FYEKMQ (reference sequence). The V gene lost 5 bases and the J gene lost 1 base, with 5 bases spanning the gap. CDR3 length equals 12 residues. Here the CDR3 reads CASSPRNTEAFF. The CDR3 bases are TGTGCCAGCAGCCCAAGGAACACTGAAGCTTTCTTT.

The V call is TRBV6-6, the J call TRBJ2-5; the D call may be TRBD1 or TRBD2 (5 bases each). CDR3 length equals 14 residues. V was trimmed by 6 bases and J by 5 bases, leaving 16 bases between them. The germline V gene has CDR1 MNHNY and CDR2 SVGAGI (reference sequence). The CDR3 nucleotides are TGTGCCAGCAGACCTACAGGAGGAGTGGAGACCCAGTACTTC. Its translation: CASRPTGGVETQYF.

The chain has TRBV19 and TRBJ1-5, with D uncertain. V lost 8 bases and J lost 1, with 12 bases in between. The length of the CDR3 is 14 residues. The germline CDR1 and CDR2 sequences are LNHDA and SQIVND (reference sequence). CDR3 amino acids: CASARSRSNQPQHF. For the CDR3, the DNA is TGTGCCAGTGCCAGGTCGCGGAGCAATCAGCCCCAGCATTTT.

V and J are TRBV7-9 and TRBJ1-2; no firm D call. CDR1 and CDR2 (germline): SEHNR, FQNEAQ (reference sequence). Trimming took 4 bases from V and 2 from J, leaving 11 bases between them. There are 14 residues in the CDR3. CDR3 in DNA: TGTGCCAGCAGCTCCGGTACTTTGAACTATGGCTACACCTTC. Translating it yields CASSSGTLNYGYTF.

The V gene is TRBV4-1, the J gene TRBJ2-1; 8 bases line up with TRBD2. Germline assignment: CDR1 MGHRA and CDR2 YSYEKL. The CDR3 spans 19 residues. V lost 0 bases to trimming and J lost 8 bases; unmatched junction nucleotides: 18. The CDR3 DNA sequence: TGCGCCAGCAGCCAAGATCCTGAAAGTGGCGGGGGGTATGGCGATGAGCAGTTCTTC. This sequence encodes CASSQDPESGGGYGDEQFF.

The V and J genes are TRBV9 and TRBJ1-1; no clear D gene. V lost 0 bases and J 6 bases, leaving 15 bases between the germline ends. From germline, CDR1 is SGDLS and CDR2 YYNGEE. The CDR3 is 15 amino acids. The DNA of the CDR3 is TGTGCCAGCAGCGTAGCTTATGGGCAGGTTGCTGAAGCTTTCTTT. This codes for CASSVAYGQVAEAFF. Full variable domain (outside the CDR3, taken from reference TRBV9 and TRBJ1-1): DSGVTQTPKHLITATGQRVTLRCSPRSGDLSVYWYQQSLDQGLQFLIQYYNGEERAKGNILERFSAQQFPDLHSELNLSSLELGDSALYFCASSVAYGQVAEAFFGQGTRLTVV.

The chain is built from TRBV4-2 and TRBJ2-1; 9 bases line up with TRBD2. Trimming cost V 5 bases and J 4 bases; bases outside gene matches: 9. CDR1 is LGHNA, CDR2 YNFKEQ, per germline. CDR3 length: 16 amino acids. DNA for the CDR3: TGTGCCAGCAGCAGTAGCGGGAGCGTTTCGTACAATGAGCAGTTCTTC. It yields the protein CASSSSGSVSYNEQFF.

This clone was found a few times. V usage is TRBV11-2 and J usage is TRBJ2-3; the match to TRBD1 covers 9 bases. V shed 4 bases, J shed 12 bases, and the junction held 5 bases outside the gene matches. Germline V gene lookup returns CDR1 SGHAT and CDR2 FQNNGV. The CDR3 is 12 amino acids. The CDR3 region has the DNA TGTGCCAGCAGCTCCGGACAGGGGCCTCAGTATTTT. As protein: CASSSGQGPQYF.

The V and J genes are TRBV5-1 and TRBJ1-6; 7 bases are shared with TRBD1. Germline V gene sequence: CDR1 SGHRS, CDR2 YFSETQ. Unmatched junction bases numbered 6, after V lost 3 bases and J lost 0 bases. This CDR3 has 17 amino acids. Written as DNA, the CDR3 is TGCGCCAGCAGCTGGGGACAGCCAAGCTCCTATAATTCACCCCTCCACTTT. Protein product: CASSWGQPSSYNSPLHF.

This clone appeared a single time. The chain carries TRBV13 and TRBJ1-1; 7 positions agree with TRBD1. This CDR3 has 14 residues. Per the germline V gene, CDR1 is PRHDT and CDR2 is FYEKMQ (reference sequence). The junction had 11 bases not matched to a gene; V was cut back by 8 bases and J by 5 bases. CDR3 residues: CASAQGGAGTEAFF. The CDR3 DNA reads TGTGCCAGCGCCCAGGGGGGCGCGGGGACTGAAGCTTTCTTT.

The chain combines TRBV6-5 with TRBJ1-1; D ambiguous. Germline CDR1 is MNHEY and CDR2 is SVGAGI. V was cut by 5 bases and J by 3 bases, with 13 bases left in between. The CDR3 contains 14 residues. CDR3 nucleotides: TGTGCCAGCAGTAATCGGCGGGCGTACACTGAAGCTTTCTTT. This gives the protein CASSNRRAYTEAFF.